A single sample gave rise to the 24 T cell receptor beta chains below, sequenced in a study of neurological immune-mediated disorders. A single record per CDR3 protein comes from TCRdb applying MiXCR to the 5' RACE reads. This table holds roughly 25,000 distinct CDR3 sequences, under 15% found once. The time point is: technical triplicate 1. Sequencing was performed on CD4+ T cells from blood. The receptors were gathered from a female donor with HTLV-1-associated myelopathy (HAM/TSP).

This clonotype was observed at least ten times. The chain combines TRBV5-1 with TRBJ2-5; 12 bases fit TRBD1. Germline V gene sequence: CDR1 SGHRS, CDR2 YFSETQ. J was trimmed by 0 bases and V by 4 bases; bases with no gene match: 4. This CDR3 has 16 residues. The CDR3: CASSPGTGGYQETQYF. The DNA for the CDR3 is TGCGCCAGCAGCCCCGGGACAGGGGGCTACCAAGAGACCCAGTACTTC. The variable domain in full, with the rest retrieved from reference TRBV5-1 and TRBJ2-5, is KAGVTQTPRYLIKTRGQQVTLSCSPISGHRSVSWYQQTPGQGLQFLFEYFSETQRNKGNFPGRFSGRQFSNSRSEMNVSTLELGDSALYLCASSPGTGGYQETQYFGPGTRLLVL.

The chain uses TRBV20-1 and TRBJ2-3, with no clear D. Per the germline V gene, CDR1 is DFQATT and CDR2 is SNEGSKA (reference sequence). Trimming took 5 bases from V and 0 from J, leaving 18 bases between them. The CDR3 is 16 amino acids. Here the CDR3 DNA reads TGCAGTGCTCGAGGCGGTCCTCCATTAAGCACAGATACGCAGTATTTT. Protein product: CSARGGPPLSTDTQYF.

Many counts were recorded for this clonotype. V and J are TRBV20-1 and TRBJ2-1, with D maybe TRBD2 (8 bases). The V end was cut by 5 bases, the J end by 4 bases, with 18 bases between. CDR1 is DFQATT and CDR2 is SNEGSKA in the germline V gene (reference sequence). The CDR3 is 15 residues long. This CDR3 reads CSAPREGAGYNEQFF. The CDR3 DNA follows: TGCAGTGCTCCCCGGGAGGGGGCCGGGTACAATGAGCAGTTCTTC.

This clonotype has ten or more counts. The V gene is TRBV20-1, the J gene TRBJ2-6, with D possibly matching TRBD2 (6 bases). CDR1 and CDR2 from the germline V gene are DFQATT and SNEGSKA (reference sequence). The length of the CDR3 is 16 residues. Trimming took 6 bases from V and 3 from J, leaving 18 bases between them. The CDR3 reads CSAARPSGSGANVLTF. CDR3 nucleotides: TGCAGTGCAGCCAGGCCCTCCGGGAGTGGGGCCAACGTCCTGACTTTC.

This clonotype was observed many times. The rearrangement joins TRBV18 to TRBJ2-7; possibly TRBD1 for D (5 bases). The CDR3 is 16 amino acids. V was clipped by 3 bases and J by 3 bases, with 18 bases between them. From germline, CDR1 is KGHSH and CDR2 LQKENI. CDR3 nucleotides: TGTGCCAGCTCACCCAGTGGTAGGGGCGCCCTCTACGAGCAGTACTTC. It translates to CASSPSGRGALYEQYF.

In its sample, this clonotype ranks as medium-sized. The genes are TRBV4-2 and TRBJ2-3, with 10 positions matching TRBD2. The CDR3 consists of 17 residues. Trimming removed 0 bases from V and 4 bases from J; junction bases left unmatched: 7. Looked up from germline, CDR1 is LGHNA and CDR2 is YNFKEQ. The CDR3 DNA reads as TGTGCCAGCAGCCAAGAGGTATTAGCGGGAGGATCAGATACGCAGTATTTT. Encoded protein: CASSQEVLAGGSDTQYF.

This clonotype was found many times. The chain is built from TRBV20-1 and TRBJ2-2; the D is unclear. The CDR3 is made up of 12 amino acids. V was cut by 3 bases and J by 2 bases, with 4 bases left in between. Germline values: CDR1 DFQATT, CDR2 SNEGSKA (reference sequence). The chain's CDR3 is CSASFNTGELFF. In DNA, the CDR3 is TGCAGTGCTAGTTTCAACACCGGGGAGCTGTTTTTT.

This clonotype was found many times. The rearrangement joins TRBV10-2 to TRBJ2-7; D call uncertain. In germline, CDR1 is WSHSY, CDR2 SAAADI. The CDR3 contains 15 residues. Trimming left V 0 bases short and J 1 base short, with 10 bases between. The CDR3 DNA is TGCGCCAGCAGTGAGTCGTACGGCAGTTCCTACGAGCAGTACTTC. Protein sequence: CASSESYGSSYEQYF.

This clonotype has ten or more counts. This chain links TRBV29-1 with TRBJ2-7, with 12 nucleotides matching TRBD1. The J segment lost 4 bases and the V segment lost 6 bases, leaving 1 base of the junction unmatched. The CDR3 covers 12 residues. Per the germline V gene, CDR1 is SQVTM and CDR2 is ANQGSEA. The CDR3: CSVGQGAYEQYF. Here the CDR3 DNA reads TGCAGCGTGGGACAGGGGGCGTACGAGCAGTACTTC.

This clonotype showed up many times. The chain combines TRBV20-1 with TRBJ2-2; 7 positions match TRBD1. Germline V gene sequence: CDR1 DFQATT, CDR2 SNEGSKA (reference sequence). J gave up 6 bases and V 3 bases, and 7 bases lay outside the gene matches. The CDR3 runs to 14 residues. The DNA for the CDR3 is TGCAGTGCTAGGGGGGTGGGGACAGCCGGGGAGCTGTTTTTT. As protein: CSARGVGTAGELFF.

This clonotype came up many times. The CDR3 here is CSARVTGSDTQYF. DNA of the CDR3: TGCAGTGCTAGGGTAACAGGGTCAGATACGCAGTATTTT. This rearrangement joins TRBV20-1 to TRBJ2-3; TRBD1 might be the D (6 bases). Trimming stripped 3 bases from V and 4 bases from J, with 11 bases between. Germline V gene data show CDR1 as DFQATT and CDR2 as SNEGSKA (reference sequence). This CDR3 contains 13 residues.

This clonotype has a count of ten or more. The genes are TRBV6-1 and TRBJ2-4, with 8 positions matching TRBD1. Germline values: CDR1 MNHNS, CDR2 SASEGT. The CDR3 has 11 amino acids. The trim removed 6 bases at V and 10 bases at J, leaving 2 bases unmatched. CDR3 DNA: TGTGCCAGCAGCCAGGGGGCTATTCAGTACTTC. This encodes CASSQGAIQYF.

This clonotype was found many times. V is TRBV7-3 and J is TRBJ2-2; 10 positions match TRBD2. This CDR3 region has 17 residues. With 4 bases clipped from V and 6 bases from J, the junction kept 11 bases outside the gene matches. The germline gives CDR1 SGHTA, CDR2 FQGTGA. This CDR3 reads CASSSPFSGRWSGELFF. The CDR3 DNA follows: TGTGCCAGCAGCTCCCCCTTTAGCGGGAGGTGGTCCGGGGAGCTGTTTTTT.

This clonotype was counted ten times or more. V is TRBV20-1 and J is TRBJ2-1; 15 bases fit TRBD2. V dropped 6 bases and J dropped 7; count of bases not matched to a gene: 4. From germline, CDR1 is DFQATT and CDR2 SNEGSKA (reference sequence). CDR3 length: 14 residues. CDR3 region: CSAPGLAGGNEQFF. CDR3 sequence (DNA): TGCAGTGCCCCGGGACTAGCGGGGGGAAATGAGCAGTTCTTC.

This clonotype was seen many times. The gene calls are TRBV20-1 and TRBJ2-3; 16 nucleotides line up with TRBD2. V gave up 5 bases and J gave up 4 bases; unmatched junction bases: 3. CDR1 and CDR2 from the germline V gene are DFQATT and SNEGSKA (reference sequence). The CDR3 runs to 15 residues. The CDR3 loop is CSAGTSGGAPDTQYF. CDR3 nucleotides: TGCAGTGCTGGGACTAGCGGGGGGGCCCCAGATACGCAGTATTTT.

The sample holds many counts of this clonotype. The chain couples TRBV28 to TRBJ2-7; 7 bases fit TRBD1. The CDR3 has 16 amino acids. V lost 9 bases to trimming and J lost 1 base; unmatched junction nucleotides: 15. Germline CDR1 is MDHEN and CDR2 is SYDVKM. CDR3: CARVRDRKFKSYEQYF. CDR3 nucleotides: TGTGCCAGAGTCCGGGACAGAAAATTTAAATCCTACGAGCAGTACTTC. The variable domain in full, completed from reference TRBV28 and TRBJ2-7, reads DVKVTQSSRYLVKRTGEKVFLECVQDMDHENMFWYRQDPGLGLRLIYFSYDVKMKEKGDIPEGYSVSREKKERFSLILESASTNQTSMYLCARVRDRKFKSYEQYFGPGTRLTVT.

This clonotype showed up many times. CDR3 DNA: TGCGCCAGCAGCTTCCAAAGACAGGGTGGTCGCGAGCAGTACTTC. Amino acids: CASSFQRQGGREQYF. The V and J genes are TRBV5-1 and TRBJ2-7; 7 bases fit TRBD1. J was trimmed by 6 bases and V by 2 bases; bases with no gene match: 11. The CDR3 is made up of 15 amino acids. Germline CDR1 reads SGHRS; CDR2 reads YFSETQ.

This clonotype was detected ten times or more. The chain combines TRBV3-1 with TRBJ2-4; D is unresolved. Deletions cut 2 bases from V and 0 bases from J, with 14 bases between. The CDR3 totals 17 residues. Per the germline V gene, CDR1 is LGHDT and CDR2 is YNNKEL (reference sequence). The CDR3 reads CASSQNHQALAKNIQYF. The CDR3 bases are TGTGCCAGCAGCCAAAACCATCAGGCCTTAGCCAAAAACATTCAGTACTTC.

Turning to this clonotype: A much more abundant neighbour one base away suggests this may be a read error. This chain links TRBV10-2 with TRBJ2-7; maybe TRBD1 (6 bases). Trimming stripped 5 bases from V and 7 bases from J, with 6 bases between. Germline-derived CDR1 and CDR2 are WSHSY and SAAADI. The CDR3 consists of 10 residues. The CDR3 DNA is TGCGCCAGCAGTAGGGGGGAGCAGTACTTC. This encodes CASSRGEQYF.

This clonotype was seen ten or more times. A much larger clone differs from this one at a single base, so this may be a read error. The chain carries TRBV14 and TRBJ1-5; the D is unclear. The length of the CDR3 is 8 residues. The V end lost 7 bases, the J end lost 11 bases, and 3 bases lay between the germline ends. Germline assignment: CDR1 SGHDN and CDR2 FVKESK. The CDR3 protein is CASTTQHF. Written as DNA, the CDR3 is TGTGCCAGCACGACCCAGCATTTT. The full variable domain, with the rest looked up from reference TRBV14 and TRBJ1-5, is EAGVTQFPSHSVIEKGQTVTLRCDPISGHDNLYWYRRVMGKEIKFLLHFVKESKQDESGMPNNRFLAERTGGTYSTLKVQPAELEDSGVYFCASTTQHFGDGTRLSIL.

This clonotype was observed at least ten times. This chain links TRBV20-1 with TRBJ2-1; TRBD2 aligns across 9 bases. Germline-derived CDR1 and CDR2 are DFQATT and SNEGSKA (reference sequence). V trimming: 3 bases; J trimming: 0 bases; junction bases outside the gene matches: 3. The CDR3 has 15 amino acids. The CDR3 DNA is TGCAGTGCTAGTGCTAGCGGGAACTCCTACAATGAGCAGTTCTTC. Translating gives CSASASGNSYNEQFF.

The CDR3 DNA reads TGCAGTGATGGAGCTGGCCCCAGGACCCAGTACTTC. It specifies CSDGAGPRTQYF. The chain recombines TRBV20-1 with TRBJ2-5; D not certain. Germline assignment: CDR1 DFQATT and CDR2 SNEGSKA (reference sequence). V was trimmed by 7 bases and J by 7 bases, leaving 16 bases between them. The CDR3 runs 12 residues.

With regard to this clonotype: No DNA is shown, since the ends of the CDR3 on it are uncertain; the CDR3 is the one TCRdb lists. The chain carries TRBV5-1 and TRBJ2-3; TRBD2, the table's D call, lacks a check against the DNA. The CDR3 extends over 20 residues, inclusive of both ends. Germline-derived CDR1 and CDR2 are SGHRS and YFSETQ. The CDR3 sequence is CASSFYICSPLAGGTDTQYF.

As to this clonotype: A much larger clonotype is one base distant, so this may be a read error. The chain has TRBV7-8 and TRBJ2-7; TRBD1 is a possible D gene (6 bases). CDR3 length: 13 amino acids. Germline CDR1 reads SGHVS; CDR2 reads FQNEAQ. The CDR3: CAISFTGTYEQYF. The CDR3 DNA reads as TGTGCCATCAGCTTCACAGGGACCTACGAGCAGTACTTC. The full variable domain, rest sourced from reference TRBV7-8 and TRBJ2-7, is GAGVSQSPRYKVAKRGQDVALRCDPISGHVSLFWYQQALGQGPEFLTYFQNEAQLDKSGLPSDRFFAERPEGSVSTLKIQRTQQEDSAVYLCAISFTGTYEQYFGPGTRLTVT.